Each of the 29 T cell receptor beta chains below was sequenced from the same sample in a study of vaccination and CD4 T cells after COVID-19. The antigens these receptors bind are not known. Treatment here: 10-day PBMC culture with coronavirus spike peptide pools or control peptides (ViraFEST assay). Sequencing of DNA taken from cultured CD4+ T cells relied on the Oncomine TCR Beta short-read assay. TCRdb independently ran MiXCR on the PCR reads; one entry per CDR3 protein. The sample records 14,000 or so distinct CDR3 sequences, under 30% being singletons. Source material: cultured CD4+ T cells from blood. The receptor set was obtained from a human donor with COVID-19.

There are a few counts of this clonotype. The rearrangement joins TRBV20-1 to TRBJ2-7; D is perhaps TRBD2 (6 bases). The CDR3 is 15 residues long. Per germline, CDR1 DFQATT and CDR2 SNEGSKA (reference sequence). The V end lost 3 bases, the J end lost 2 bases, and 17 bases lay between the germline ends. This CDR3 reads CSASDRRGKPYEQYF. The CDR3 nucleotides are TGCAGTGCTAGCGACCGTCGGGGGAAGCCCTACGAGCAGTACTTC.

The rearrangement links TRBV20-1 to TRBJ1-2; perhaps TRBD1 as D (5 bases). The CDR3 length is 13 residues. Germline V gives CDR1 DFQATT, CDR2 SNEGSKA (reference sequence). Trimming took off 1 base at V and 2 bases at J, with 8 bases between the two ends. The CDR3 spells CSARGAGNYGYTF. In nucleotides, the CDR3 is TGCAGTGCTAGAGGAGCAGGGAACTATGGCTACACCTTC.

This clonotype was recorded a few times. The V gene is TRBV11-2, the J gene TRBJ1-4; 10 bases map to TRBD1. V dropped 1 base and J dropped 5; count of bases not matched to a gene: 1. Germline V gene lookup returns CDR1 SGHAT and CDR2 FQNNGV. The CDR3 is made up of 15 amino acids. DNA for the CDR3: TGTGCCAGCAGCTTAGGGGGACAGGGGAATGAAAAACTGTTTTTT. Protein sequence: CASSLGGQGNEKLFF. Drawing the rest from reference TRBV11-2 and TRBJ1-4, the complete variable domain is EAGVAQSPRYKIIEKRQSVAFWCNPISGHATLYWYQQILGQGPKLLIQFQNNGVVDDSQLPKDRFSAERLKGVDSTLKIQPAKLEDSAVYLCASSLGGQGNEKLFFGSGTQLSVL.

This clonotype was detected only a few times. The genes are TRBV30 and TRBJ1-2; D possibly corresponds to TRBD1 (5 bases). This CDR3 comprises 14 residues. Germline CDR1 GTSNPN, CDR2 SVGIG (reference sequence). V gave up 5 bases and J gave up 1 base, with 14 bases separating them. In nucleotides, the CDR3 is TGTGCCTGGTCGAAGGCAGGGCGTAACTATGGCTACACCTTC. Its translation: CAWSKAGRNYGYTF.

This clonotype has just a few counts. This rearrangement joins TRBV5-1 to TRBJ1-2, with D hard to call. The V end lost 1 base, the J end lost 0 bases, and 13 bases lay between the germline ends. The CDR3 loop spans 16 amino acids. Germline CDR1 and CDR2: SGHRS and YFSETQ. This chain's CDR3 is CASSLLGVEANYGYTF. In nucleotides, the CDR3 is TGCGCCAGCAGCTTGTTAGGTGTGGAGGCTAACTATGGCTACACCTTC.

This clonotype was seen only a few times. The V gene is TRBV20-1, the J gene TRBJ1-5; 8 bases align to TRBD1. After removal of 4 bases from V and 6 bases from J, the junction contained 8 bases not matched to a gene. CDR3 length: 14 residues. Germline V CDR1 and CDR2: DFQATT, SNEGSKA (reference sequence). CDR3 nucleotide sequence: TGCAGTGCTACGAACAGGGGGACCTCTCAGCCCCAGCATTTT. This sequence encodes CSATNRGTSQPQHF.

This clonotype was detected only a few times. The CDR3 DNA is TGCAGTGCGCAGAACACCGGGGAGCTGTTTTTT. As protein: CSAQNTGELFF. The rearrangement links TRBV20-1 to TRBJ2-2; D unresolved. The CDR3 loop spans 11 amino acids. CDR1 and CDR2 (germline): DFQATT, SNEGSKA (reference sequence). Trimming pared 6 bases from V and 1 base from J, leaving 3 bases between.

This clonotype appeared a few times. V is TRBV15 and J is TRBJ1-2, with a weak D call TRBD1 (6 bases). V lost 3 bases to trimming and J lost 1 base, with 24 bases between them. CDR3 length: 19 residues. Germline values: CDR1 LNHNV, CDR2 YYDKDF (reference sequence). As DNA, the CDR3 is TGTGCCACCAGCAGGAGAGGGGGTCGCGGCCCTAACCTTAACTATGGCTACACCTTC. Its translation is CATSRRGGRGPNLNYGYTF.

CDR3 DNA: TGTGCCAGCAGCTTGAGAGCAATGAACACTGAAGCTTTCTTT. It encodes CASSLRAMNTEAFF. The chain recombines TRBV11-3 with TRBJ1-1; D gene uncertain. The germline CDR1 and CDR2 sequences are SGHNT and YENEEA. Trimming removed 3 bases at V and 0 bases at J, with 8 bases between. The CDR3 has 14 amino acids. The whole variable domain, filled in from reference TRBV11-3 and TRBJ1-1, reads EAGVVQSPRYKIIEKKQPVAFWCNPISGHNTLYWYLQNLGQGPELLIRYENEEAVDDSQLPKDRFSAERLKGVDSTLKIQPAELGDSAVYLCASSLRAMNTEAFFGQGTRLTVV.

This clonotype qualifies as medium-sized. The chain couples TRBV7-9 to TRBJ1-1, with 8 bases identical to TRBD1. Per the germline V gene, CDR1 is SEHNR and CDR2 is FQNEAQ (reference sequence). The CDR3 is 15 residues long. V was clipped by 5 bases and J by 1 base; unmatched bases: 6. The CDR3 DNA reads TGTGCCAGCAGCGCATACAGGGGGGCGAACACTGAAGCTTTCTTT. This encodes CASSAYRGANTEAFF.

This clonotype showed up just once. V is TRBV11-2 and J is TRBJ1-4, with 8 positions matching TRBD1. Looked up from germline, CDR1 is SGHAT and CDR2 is FQNNGV. Germline trimming cut 3 bases from V and 3 bases from J; bases unmatched to any gene: 0. The CDR3 runs 14 residues. The CDR3 sequence: CASSLTGANEKLFF. Written as DNA, the CDR3 is TGTGCCAGCAGCTTGACAGGGGCTAATGAAAAACTGTTTTTT.

The chain combines TRBV7-2 with TRBJ2-3; 11 bases match TRBD2. Germline V gene data show CDR1 as SGHTA and CDR2 as FQGNSA. The V and J ends lost 2 bases and 6 bases, in that order; junction bases with no gene match: 7. The CDR3 has 16 residues. The CDR3 sequence is CASSLNSGGAGDTQYF. CDR3 DNA sequence: TGTGCCAGCAGCTTAAATAGCGGGGGGGCGGGGGATACGCAGTATTTT.

J is TRBJ1-6 and V is TRBV11-3; 10 bases are a match to TRBD1. The CDR3 sequence is 15 residues long. Germline-derived CDR1 and CDR2 are SGHNT and YENEEA. Germline trimming cut 8 bases from V and 4 bases from J; bases unmatched to any gene: 5. The CDR3 sequence: CASGSGQGYNSPLHF. CDR3 nucleotide sequence: TGTGCCAGCGGATCGGGACAGGGGTATAATTCACCCCTCCACTTT.

This clonotype came up a few times. The chain employs TRBV12-3 or TRBV12-4 and TRBJ2-3; D is unresolved. The V end was cut by 1 base, the J end by 5 bases, with 1 base between. The CDR3 has 11 amino acids. As DNA, the CDR3 is TGTGCCAGCAGTTTAGGAGATACGCAGTATTTT. Encoded protein: CASSLGDTQYF.

This clonotype was counted between two and nine times. The CDR3 reads CASSLHGGHMGDTQYF. CDR3 nucleotide sequence: TGTGCCAGCTCACTCCACGGGGGCCACATGGGAGATACGCAGTATTTT. The chain combines TRBV18 with TRBJ2-3; either TRBD1 or TRBD2 may fit D (6 bases each). The CDR3 has 16 amino acids. CDR1 and CDR2 (germline): KGHSH, LQKENI. V lost 4 bases and J lost 5, with 19 bases in between.

The CDR3 loop is CASSQIGQGNSPLHF. The CDR3 DNA sequence: TGTGCCAGCAGCCAGATCGGACAGGGGAATTCACCCCTCCACTTT. This chain links TRBV14 with TRBJ1-6, with TRBD1 matching over 9 bases. V lost 3 bases to trimming and J lost 7 bases; unmatched junction nucleotides: 4. The CDR3 spans 15 residues. The germline CDR1 and CDR2 sequences are SGHDN and FVKESK. Using reference TRBV14 and TRBJ1-6 for the parts outside the CDR3, the full variable domain is EAGVTQFPSHSVIEKGQTVTLRCDPISGHDNLYWYRRVMGKEIKFLLHFVKESKQDESGMPNNRFLAERTGGTYSTLKVQPAELEDSGVYFCASSQIGQGNSPLHFGNGTRLTVT.

This clonotype was seen more than once but under ten times. J is TRBJ1-3 and V is TRBV18, with 7 bases that match TRBD1. Germline CDR1 reads KGHSH; CDR2 reads LQKENI. This CDR3 comprises 16 residues. V trimming: 6 bases; J trimming: 0 bases; junction bases outside the gene matches: 8. CDR3 amino acids: CASSRDSLYSGNTIYF. CDR3 nucleotide sequence: TGTGCCAGCTCCAGGGACAGCTTATACTCTGGAAACACCATATATTTT.

This chain joins TRBV20-1 and TRBJ1-4; D not certain. From germline, CDR1 is DFQATT and CDR2 SNEGSKA (reference sequence). V was pared by 6 bases and J by 5 bases, with 19 bases between. The CDR3 covers 15 residues. CDR3 nucleotide sequence: TGCAGTGCGAGTAAGGCATTCAGGTCAAATGAAAAACTGTTTTTT. Amino acids: CSASKAFRSNEKLFF.

This clonotype came up a few times. The rearrangement joins TRBV6-1 to TRBJ1-4; TRBD1 aligns across 9 bases. The CDR3 totals 15 residues. V dropped 6 bases and J dropped 4; count of bases not matched to a gene: 6. Germline V gives CDR1 MNHNS, CDR2 SASEGT. CDR3 protein: CASRTGGRINEKLFF. CDR3 sequence (DNA): TGTGCCAGCAGAACAGGGGGCCGTATTAATGAAAAACTGTTTTTT.

As regards this clonotype: At one of its ends the junction is not consistent with the germline gene, which may arise from a read error. The chain employs TRBV7-9 and TRBJ2-7, with D possibly being TRBD2 (6 bases). CDR1 and CDR2 from the germline V gene are SEHNR and FQNEAQ (reference sequence). The CDR3 sequence is 12 residues long. The CDR3 DNA is TGTGCCAGCACCGGGCGGGACCCCGAGGAGTACTTC. Protein sequence: CASTGRDPEEYF.

By frequency in the sample, this clonotype is medium-sized (0.01 to 0.1%). V usage is TRBV10-3 and J usage is TRBJ1-2, with 7 nucleotides matching TRBD1. The CDR3 is 15 residues long. CDR1 and CDR2 (germline): ENHRY, SYGVKD. The V gene end was trimmed by 0 bases and the J gene end by 1 base; junction bases not matched to a gene: 2. The CDR3 sequence: CAISESQGYNYGYTF. The CDR3 DNA is TGTGCCATCAGTGAGTCACAGGGGTATAACTATGGCTACACCTTC.

The chain uses TRBV2 and TRBJ1-3, with D possibly matching TRBD1 (5 bases). Germline V gene lookup returns CDR1 SNHLY and CDR2 FYNNEI. The CDR3 runs 15 residues. Trimming took 6 bases from V and 0 from J, leaving 12 bases between them. CDR3 DNA: TGTGCCAGCAGGGCTGACAGTCACTCTGGAAACACCATATATTTT. Amino acids: CASRADSHSGNTIYF.

This clonotype appeared a few times. The chain links TRBV20-1 to TRBJ1-1; 7 bases fit TRBD1. Germline assignment: CDR1 DFQATT and CDR2 SNEGSKA (reference sequence). This CDR3 region has 14 residues. J was trimmed by 0 bases and V by 1 base; bases with no gene match: 2. CDR3 in amino acids: CSARGDSLNTEAFF. CDR3 in DNA: TGCAGTGCTAGAGGGGACAGCTTGAACACTGAAGCTTTCTTT.

This clonotype was found a few times. The chain couples TRBV2 to TRBJ1-5; a weak D match, TRBD1 (5 bases). Germline V gene data show CDR1 as SNHLY and CDR2 as FYNNEI. This CDR3 has 13 residues. Trimming stripped 7 bases from V and 3 bases from J, with 10 bases between. CDR3 in amino acids: CASNGRANQPQHF. The DNA of the CDR3 is TGTGCCAGCAATGGCAGGGCCAATCAGCCCCAGCATTTT.

Regarding this clonotype: The missing conserved phenylalanine or tryptophan at the end of this CDR3 makes a read error likely. It is unclear where the CDR3 begins or ends on the DNA, so no DNA is shown, and the CDR3 is as TCRdb lists it. V gene TRBV7-9 combines with J gene TRBJ1-6; the tabulated D call, TRBD1, remains unverified against the DNA. Germline CDR1 is SEHNR and CDR2 is FQNEAQ (reference sequence). The length of the CDR3 is 12 amino acids, counting both ends. The CDR3 is CASSLEAGTVSL.

The rearrangement joins TRBV11-2 to TRBJ1-2; D is unclear. Trimming removed 11 bases from V and 0 bases from J, with 10 bases in between. The CDR3 runs to 12 residues. CDR1 and CDR2 (germline): SGHAT, FQNNGV. The DNA for the CDR3 is TGTGCCTCCGGGGAGCCTAACTATGGCTACACCTTC. It is translated as CASGEPNYGYTF.

This clonotype has only a few counts. The V and J genes are TRBV6-1 and TRBJ1-1; no reliable D call. CDR1 is MNHNS and CDR2 is SASEGT in the germline V gene. The CDR3 runs to 15 residues. V was cut by 4 bases and J by 1 base, with 13 bases left in between. CDR3 nucleotides: TGTGCCAGCAGTGTTAGAGGGCCCTGGAACACTGAAGCTTTCTTT. Protein sequence: CASSVRGPWNTEAFF.

This clonotype has only a few counts. The chain links TRBV6-5 to TRBJ1-1; D not certain. Trimming shortened V by 2 bases and J by 1 base, and 2 bases separated the two germline ends. The CDR3 runs to 12 residues. CDR1 and CDR2 (germline): MNHEY, SVGAGI. CDR3 region: CASSYRNTEAFF. The CDR3 DNA reads TGTGCCAGCAGTTACCGGAACACTGAAGCTTTCTTT.

V usage is TRBV6-5 and J usage is TRBJ1-2; D gene ambiguous. The CDR3 is made up of 15 amino acids. V was trimmed by 2 bases and J by 3 bases, leaving 13 bases between them. Germline V gene data show CDR1 as MNHEY and CDR2 as SVGAGI. The CDR3 reads CASSYLSGGDYGYTF. Written as DNA, the CDR3 is TGTGCCAGCAGTTACCTTTCGGGAGGCGACTATGGCTACACCTTC.